What follows are 27 T cell receptor beta chains derived from one specimen sequenced in a study of T cells in Graves' hyperthyroidism and ophthalmopathy. Amplified TCR beta CDR3 regions came from RNA transcripts. The HTBI primer set served for first-round RT-PCR of the TCR CDR3. TCRdb fed the multiplex PCR reads into MiXCR, producing one record per CDR3 protein. This sample has about 530,000 distinct CDR3 sequences, with roughly 18% found just once. What was sequenced was blood. Every receptor here comes from a woman aged 18-29 years with Graves' ophthalmopathy.

This chain uses TRBV7-2 with TRBJ2-3, with 9 bases aligning to TRBD2. Germline CDR1 is SGHTA and CDR2 is FQGNSA. The CDR3 totals 16 residues. Losses at the gene ends were 4 bases for V and 3 bases for J; bases not matched to a gene: 8. The CDR3 sequence: CASSSSAGLATDTQYF. CDR3 DNA: TGTGCCAGCAGCTCCTCAGCAGGACTAGCGACAGATACGCAGTATTTT.

The chain recombines TRBV5-1 with TRBJ2-2, with 13 bases that match TRBD2. Trimming removed 4 bases from V and 1 base from J; junction bases left unmatched: 1. This CDR3 is built from 16 residues. In germline, CDR1 is SGHRS, CDR2 YFSETQ. Written as DNA, the CDR3 is TGCGCCAGCAGCCGGACTAGCGGGAGGAACACCGGGGAGCTGTTTTTT. It yields the protein CASSRTSGRNTGELFF.

Ten or more counts support this clonotype. V is TRBV12-3 or TRBV12-4 and J is TRBJ1-5, with no clear D. The germline V and J ends were trimmed by 1 base and 3 bases, with 7 bases remaining between them. The CDR3 has 14 amino acids. The CDR3 DNA reads TGTGCCAGCAGTTTAGTCCGTTCCAATCAGCCCCAGCATTTT. It yields the protein CASSLVRSNQPQHF.

This clonotype was seen only once. The rearrangement links TRBV5-6 to TRBJ2-6; no firm D call. CDR1 SGHDT and CDR2 YYEEEE come from the germline V gene. The V gene lost 5 bases and the J gene lost 0 bases, with 9 bases spanning the gap. The CDR3 length is 15 residues. This CDR3 is CASSPRFSGANVLTF. CDR3 nucleotides: TGTGCCAGCAGTCCGCGGTTCTCTGGGGCCAACGTCCTGACTTTC.

In this sample, this clonotype turned up once. CDR3 bases: TGTGCCTGGAATCCGGGACAGGGGCCCGACACCTTC. It encodes CAWNPGQGPDTF. The rearrangement joins TRBV30 to TRBJ1-2; 10 bases match TRBD1. The CDR3 sequence is 12 residues long. Germline V gives CDR1 GTSNPN, CDR2 SVGIG (reference sequence). V dropped 4 bases and J dropped 12; count of bases not matched to a gene: 8.

There are a few counts of this clonotype. J is TRBJ2-2 and V is TRBV20-1, with 8 bases lining up with TRBD1. Per germline, CDR1 DFQATT and CDR2 SNEGSKA (reference sequence). The CDR3 runs to 12 residues. In DNA, the CDR3 is TGCAGCGCGACAGGGGACACCGTTGAACTGTTTTTT. Its protein product is CSATGDTVELFF.

This clonotype was counted many times. The chain is built from TRBV5-1 and TRBJ1-2, with D perhaps TRBD1 (6 bases). The CDR3 has 13 residues. V was trimmed by 0 bases and J by 7 bases, leaving 10 bases between them. Germline V gene data show CDR1 as SGHRS and CDR2 as YFSETQ. The CDR3 DNA reads TGCGCCAGCAGCTTGGGGGGGCAGCTTGGCTACACCTTC. Its translation: CASSLGGQLGYTF.

There are a few counts of this clonotype. The chain carries TRBV19 and TRBJ2-3; D is unresolved. V lost 5 bases to trimming and J lost 2 bases, with 11 bases between them. Germline CDR1 is LNHDA and CDR2 is SQIVND (reference sequence). The length of the CDR3 is 14 residues. The CDR3 loop is CASSSTAPTDTQYF. CDR3 bases: TGTGCCAGTAGTTCTACGGCCCCCACAGATACGCAGTATTTT.

This clonotype occurred a few times. V usage is TRBV7-9 and J usage is TRBJ2-6, with D perhaps matching TRBD2 (6 bases). V lost 5 bases and J 0 bases, leaving 23 bases between the germline ends. CDR3 size: 20 residues. CDR1 and CDR2 from the germline V gene are SEHNR and FQNEAQ (reference sequence). The CDR3 DNA is TGTGCCAGCAGCGATCCTCGCCGGGATGTGACTAGCTCTGGGGCCAACGTCCTGACTTTC. It translates to CASSDPRRDVTSSGANVLTF.

The chain has TRBV7-8 and TRBJ2-1; D ambiguous. The J call is doubtful: the DNA matches TRBJ2-7 better. Germline CDR1 and CDR2: SGHVS and FQNEAQ. CDR3 length equals 14 residues. This CDR3 is CASSLGSTYNEQYF. CDR3 DNA sequence: TGTGCCAGCAGCTTGGGTAGCACCTACAATGAGCAGTACTTC.

This clonotype has only a few counts. The rearrangement uses TRBV3-1 and TRBJ2-2; 9 nucleotides line up with TRBD2. V lost 3 bases, J lost 2 bases, and 4 bases stayed unmatched. This CDR3 is built from 16 residues. Germline V lookup: CDR1 LGHDT, CDR2 YNNKEL (reference sequence). The CDR3 here is CASSQGLALNTGELFF. In DNA form, the CDR3 reads TGTGCCAGCAGCCAGGGACTAGCTCTTAACACCGGGGAGCTGTTTTTT. Full variable domain (rest looked up from reference TRBV3-1 and TRBJ2-2): DTAVSQTPKYLVTQMGNDKSIKCEQNLGHDTMYWYKQDSKKFLKIMFSYNNKELIINETVPNRFSPKSPDKAHLNLHINSLELGDSAVYFCASSQGLALNTGELFFGEGSRLTVL.

In its sample, this clonotype was seen a few times. This chain joins TRBV24-1 and TRBJ2-2; D may be TRBD1 (5 bases). The ends were cut back, 3 bases at V and 5 bases at J, with 9 bases in the middle. Germline V gene lookup returns CDR1 KGHDR and CDR2 SFDVKD. This CDR3 contains 14 residues. CDR3 residues: CATSDGARTGELFF. CDR3 bases: TGTGCCACCAGTGATGGGGCGCGGACCGGGGAGCTGTTTTTT.

This clonotype was found a few times. The J gene is TRBJ2-7, the V gene TRBV20-1; D may correspond to TRBD1 or TRBD2 (6 bases each). V was shortened by 7 bases and J by 7 bases, with 29 bases between the two germline ends. This CDR3 has 16 amino acids. CDR1 is DFQATT and CDR2 is SNEGSKA in the germline V gene (reference sequence). CDR3 sequence reads: CSVTKSFTGRGREQYF. The CDR3, as DNA: TGCAGTGTTACAAAATCCTTTACAGGGCGGGGCAGGGAGCAGTACTTC.

This clonotype was recorded a few times. The V and J genes are TRBV7-2 and TRBJ2-1, with no clear D. The CDR3 covers 14 residues. Trimming left V 7 bases short and J 9 bases short, with 19 bases between. In germline, CDR1 is SGHTA, CDR2 FQGNSA. The CDR3 is CASKEGLVLSEQFF. Written as DNA, the CDR3 is TGTGCCAGCAAGGAAGGGCTTGTGTTAAGTGAGCAGTTCTTC.

The chain is built from TRBV9 and TRBJ2-2, with 9 bases identical to TRBD1. The CDR3 runs 15 residues. V lost 6 bases and J lost 3; bases outside the gene matches: 6. Germline CDR1 and CDR2: SGDLS and YYNGEE. CDR3 region: CASTRTGVDTGELFF. CDR3 DNA: TGTGCCAGCACCCGGACAGGGGTGGACACCGGGGAGCTGTTTTTT. Full variable domain (remainder filled in from reference TRBV9 and TRBJ2-2): DSGVTQTPKHLITATGQRVTLRCSPRSGDLSVYWYQQSLDQGLQFLIQYYNGEERAKGNILERFSAQQFPDLHSELNLSSLELGDSALYFCASTRTGVDTGELFFGEGSRLTVL.

This clonotype was seen many times. The chain couples TRBV27 to TRBJ1-1, with a weak D call TRBD1 (5 bases). Germline CDR1 is MNHEY and CDR2 is SMNVEV (reference sequence). V was cut by 6 bases and J by 6 bases, with 14 bases left in between. CDR3 length: 13 amino acids. CDR3 in DNA: TGTGCCAGCAGCTCCCTCGGGGGTGCTGAAGCTTTCTTT. This translates into CASSSLGGAEAFF.

This clonotype was picked up a small number of times. This chain uses TRBV9 with TRBJ2-1, with 9 positions matching TRBD2. The V and J ends lost 5 bases and 7 bases, in that order; junction bases with no gene match: 10. The germline V gene has CDR1 SGDLS and CDR2 YYNGEE. The CDR3 has 15 residues. The CDR3 here is CASRPLAGVGNEQFF. The DNA for the CDR3 is TGTGCCAGCAGACCTTTAGCGGGAGTGGGGAATGAGCAGTTCTTC.

This clonotype was detected ten times or more. V and J are TRBV30 and TRBJ2-7; D is ambiguous. The germline V gene encodes CDR1 GTSNPN and CDR2 SVGIG (reference sequence). V lost 0 bases and J lost 5, with 8 bases in between. The CDR3 spans 12 residues. CDR3 DNA sequence: TGTGCCTGGAGTGTACGAAGAAACGAGCAGTACTTC. It specifies CAWSVRRNEQYF. The entire variable domain, with the rest obtained from reference TRBV30 and TRBJ2-7, is as follows: SQTIHQWPATLVQPVGSPLSLECTVEGTSNPNLYWYRQAAGRGLQLLFYSVGIGQISSEVPQNLSASRPQDRQFILSSKKLLLSDSGFYLCAWSVRRNEQYFGPGTRLTVT.

The chain joins TRBV28 to TRBJ2-3; possible D gene TRBD2, 6 bases. The CDR3 is made up of 16 amino acids. Germline V lookup: CDR1 MDHEN, CDR2 SYDVKM. With 4 bases removed from V and 4 bases from J, the gap between germline ends came to 18 bases. This CDR3 reads CASSSRLAGSPDTQYF. The CDR3 DNA reads TGTGCCAGCAGTTCAAGACTGGCGGGATCTCCAGATACGCAGTATTTT.

This clonotype came up a few times. The chain employs TRBV5-8 and TRBJ2-5, with D perhaps matching TRBD1 (5 bases). V gave up 3 bases and J gave up 4 bases, with 16 bases separating them. CDR3 size: 15 residues. Germline-derived CDR1 and CDR2 are SGHTS and YDEGEE. The DNA for the CDR3 is TGTGCCAGCAGCTGGAAACGCAGGGTACCAGAGACCCAGTACTTC. The encoded protein is CASSWKRRVPETQYF.

This clonotype was picked up many times. V gene TRBV27 combines with J gene TRBJ1-1; 8 bases agree with TRBD1. J lost 5 bases, V lost 3 bases, and 5 bases had no gene match. Germline-derived CDR1 and CDR2 are MNHEY and SMNVEV (reference sequence). The CDR3 contains 14 residues. In nucleotides, the CDR3 is TGTGCCAGCAGTTTCATACAGGGGGGGACTGAAGCTTTCTTT. Its protein is CASSFIQGGTEAFF.

This clonotype was detected a few times. This CDR3 reads CASSITGVSYNEQFF. The CDR3 DNA is TGTGCCAGCAGCATCACGGGGGTTTCCTACAATGAGCAGTTCTTC. The V call is TRBV9, the J call TRBJ2-1; a weak D match, TRBD2 (6 bases). The germline CDR1 and CDR2 sequences are SGDLS and YYNGEE. The CDR3 spans 15 residues. V was pared by 4 bases and J by 1 base, with 12 bases between.

This clonotype occurred many times. This chain links TRBV2 with TRBJ2-2, with D maybe TRBD1 (6 bases). Germline assignment: CDR1 SNHLY and CDR2 FYNNEI. The CDR3 covers 15 residues. V gave up 2 bases and J gave up 5 bases, with 12 bases separating them. The CDR3 DNA reads TGTGCCAGCAGTGAACAGGCAGGGGTTACCGGGGAGCTGTTTTTT. Protein: CASSEQAGVTGELFF.

Ten or more counts support this clonotype. This rearrangement joins TRBV12-3 or TRBV12-4 to TRBJ2-1; 12 bases agree with TRBD2. The length of the CDR3 is 15 residues. Trimming took 6 bases from V and 9 from J; bases not matched to a gene: 9. CDR3 sequence: CASRTGTSGRFEQFF. The CDR3 region has the DNA TGTGCCAGCAGGACCGGCACTAGCGGGAGGTTTGAGCAGTTCTTC.

This chain uses TRBV25-1 with TRBJ2-1, with TRBD1 as a possible D gene (6 bases). The CDR3 is 17 amino acids. Trimming stripped 5 bases from V and 0 bases from J, with 17 bases between. Germline CDR1 reads MGHDK; CDR2 reads SYGVNS. CDR3 sequence reads: CASSQSIGGSSYNEQFF. CDR3 bases: TGTGCCAGCAGTCAATCTATAGGGGGAAGCTCCTACAATGAGCAGTTCTTC.

The table lists this clonotype with a few counts. The chain is built from TRBV6-1 and TRBJ1-2, with TRBD1 matching 12 bases. The J segment lost 7 bases and the V segment lost 5 bases, leaving 11 bases of the junction unmatched. The germline V gene encodes CDR1 MNHNS and CDR2 SASEGT. This CDR3 contains 16 residues. The CDR3 DNA reads as TGTGCCAGCAGTAACTCCGGGACAGGGGGCCCCCGTGGCTACACCTTC. It encodes CASSNSGTGGPRGYTF.

This clonotype was found a few times. This sequence joins TRBV6-1 and TRBJ1-1; the D is unclear. This CDR3 spans 13 amino acids. Germline lookup yields CDR1 MNHNS and CDR2 SASEGT. Here the CDR3 reads CAITRGPNTEAFF. Written as DNA, the CDR3 is TGTGCTATCACCCGGGGTCCTAACACTGAAGCTTTCTTT.